The source of this TCR beta chain is a study of blood T cell repertoires in COVID-19 (dated by TCRdb to 2018 to 2021). Background for the entire study: The collaborator samples originated in the United States, Italy and Spain and spanned the acute and convalescent phases of COVID-19. A freely available public database, intended as a resource for researchers studying the immune response to SARS-CoV-2, is where the repertoires were released. HLA class I and class II types, where available, came from metadata supplied by the sample provider rather than from assay-based typing. A de-identified subject ID, COVID-19 status, age in years and sex were almost always included in the sample metadata. Samples were obtained from the ongoing ImmuneRACE study (first 160 participants) and from over a thousand subjects provided by 6 global collaborators. Deeply sampled blood TCRbeta repertoires from subjects exposed to, actively infected with, or recovered from COVID-19 were included in the dataset. The material from the prospective study consisted of cDNA or gDNA derived from T cells, B-cell-depleted T cells, or PBMCs. What the research found in general, with its limitations: The quantity of clinical and demographic metadata differed by source and by participant and was supplied without curation.

TCRbeta CDR3 regions were amplified from genomic DNA using the immunoSEQ Assay, a bias-controlled multiplex PCR. The paper's data handling went like this. Within the assay, amplification of reference gene primers was used to estimate how many nucleated cells each sample contained. To quantify the absolute abundance of each unique TCRbeta CDR3 rearrangement, sequence reads were collapsed and filtered. For each sample, productive Simpson clonality was calculated by taking the square root of Simpson's diversity index across productive rearrangements. TCRdb took over this immuneACCESS table, retaining in-frame rearrangements with V and J assigned. Such tables are incomplete; in checked studies, under half of the missing clones stem from an unresolved V gene, and the remainder is unexplained. That table supplies the V and J calls and clone size; D and trimming were determined from the DNA. Recorded for this sample are roughly 500,000 clones; over 75% of them occurred a single time. Of the sample, less than 2% falls within the top ten clones.

Participants in the prospective study were enrolled through a virtual design, were aged roughly 18 to 100 years, and lived in about 25 United States geographic areas. In the prospective study, cohorts were assigned on the basis of participant-reported clinical history obtained from a screening survey and a study questionnaire. ImmuneRACE Cohort 3 recovered participants were defined by two consecutive negative NP/OP PCR tests, healthcare professional clearance, or symptom resolution. Mobile phlebotomists in the prospective study collected whole blood, serum and a nasopharyngeal or oropharyngeal swab from every participant. Additional blood draws and questionnaires over an approximately 2-month period could optionally be provided by prospective study participants. Prospective study blood samples were shipped either frozen or at room temperature before DNA extraction. The CDR3 measures 15 amino acids from cysteine to phenylalanine. The read is trimmed to its CDR3 DNA, 45 bases read in frame from base 1. V is reduced by 5 bases and J by 6 bases, leaving a spacing of 18 bases between them. For CDR1 and CDR2, the germline V gene (reference sequence) lists LNHNV and YYDKDF.

Notes on this clone: Its recognized antigen is unknown. Per-nucleotide qualities are absent, and no much larger clonotype sits a single base away.

This sequence originates from a woman between 40 and 55 years old who had recovered from COVID-19. The rearranged segments are TRBV15 and TRBJ2-3; perhaps TRBD1 is the D gene, with 6 bases matching. Sequencing used PBMCs or T cells enriched from blood (not recorded which). This receptor carries the CDR3 CATSSAGVPADTQYF. The base sequence is TGTGCCACCAGCTCTGCAGGGGTCCCTGCGGATACGCAGTATTTT.